These 5 T cell receptor beta chains came from one sample sequenced in a study of tumor-infiltrating lymphocytes in glioblastoma multiforme. TCR beta libraries were built from RNA through three nested multiplex PCR rounds using modified ARM-PCR. MiXCR, applied by TCRdb to the multiplex PCR reads, yields one record per CDR3 protein. In the table there are some 14,000 distinct CDR3 sequences, about 69% of which are singletons. What was sequenced was brain tumor tissue. The receptors here all came from a male donor with glioblastoma.

The chain uses TRBV6-2 or TRBV6-3 and TRBJ2-1; D is unclear. The V end was cut by 0 bases, the J end by 4 bases, with 4 bases between. In germline, CDR1 is MNHEY, CDR2 SVGEGT. The CDR3 has 13 residues. DNA of the CDR3: TGTGCCAGCAGTTACTCTGGGTACAATGAGCAGTTCTTC. Translating gives CASSYSGYNEQFF.

The chain links TRBV6-2 or TRBV6-3 to TRBJ2-1; TRBD2 is a possible D gene (6 bases). V gave up 7 bases and J gave up 7 bases, with 20 bases separating them. Germline CDR1 MNHEY, CDR2 SVGEGT. The CDR3 extends over 15 amino acids. In DNA form, the CDR3 reads TGTGCCAGCACCCTAGGGACTCATCCTATAAATGAGCAGTTCTTC. It translates to CASTLGTHPINEQFF.

The chain is built from TRBV20-1 and TRBJ2-1, with 7 bases lining up with TRBD1. The CDR3 totals 13 residues. From germline, CDR1 is DFQATT and CDR2 SNEGSKA (reference sequence). Trimming took 7 bases from V and 4 from J; bases not matched to a gene: 7. CDR3 protein: CSVPGQTYNEQFF. CDR3 coding DNA: TGCAGTGTCCCGGGACAGACATACAATGAGCAGTTCTTC.

This clonotype came up a few times. This CDR3 is CSVEVRFGGYTF. The CDR3 nucleotides are TGCAGCGTTGAAGTCAGGTTCGGTGGCTACACCTTC. V gene TRBV29-1 combines with J gene TRBJ1-2; D unclear. Germline V gene sequence: CDR1 SQVTM, CDR2 ANQGSEA. Deletions cut 1 base from V and 7 bases from J, with 10 bases between. This CDR3 region has 12 residues.

This chain connects TRBV6-5 to TRBJ2-5, with D perhaps matching TRBD1 or TRBD2 (6 bases each). The DNA end lines up better with TRBJ2-7; the J call may be wrong. The germline gives CDR1 MNHEY, CDR2 SVGAGI. This CDR3 has 15 amino acids. In nucleotides, the CDR3 is TGTGCCAGCGAATCCGGGATAGGGGGGAAAAACGAGCAGTACTTC. Translating gives CASESGIGGKNEQYF.